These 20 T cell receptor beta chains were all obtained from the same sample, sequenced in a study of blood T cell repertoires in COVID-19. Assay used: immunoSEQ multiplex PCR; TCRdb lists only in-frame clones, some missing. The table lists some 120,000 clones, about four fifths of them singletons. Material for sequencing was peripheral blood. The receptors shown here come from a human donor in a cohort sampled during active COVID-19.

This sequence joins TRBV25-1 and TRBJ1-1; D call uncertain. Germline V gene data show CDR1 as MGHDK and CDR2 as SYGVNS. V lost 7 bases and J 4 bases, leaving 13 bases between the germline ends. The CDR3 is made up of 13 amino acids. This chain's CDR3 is CASTFGLITEAFF. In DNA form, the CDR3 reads TGTGCCAGCACGTTTGGGCTGATCACTGAAGCTTTCTTT.

CDR3 loop: CASSQSHVRGSGNTIYF. For the CDR3, the DNA is TGCGCCAGCAGCCAGTCACACGTGCGGGGCTCTGGAAACACCATATATTTT. The chain employs TRBV4-1 and TRBJ1-3; D remains unclear. The germline CDR1 and CDR2 sequences are MGHRA and YSYEKL. Trimming shortened V by 3 bases and J by 0 bases, and 15 bases separated the two germline ends. This CDR3 is built from 17 residues.

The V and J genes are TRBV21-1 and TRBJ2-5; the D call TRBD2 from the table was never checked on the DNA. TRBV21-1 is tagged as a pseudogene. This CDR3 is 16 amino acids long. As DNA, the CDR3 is TGTGCCAGCACCACTACCCGGGAGGGGAACCAAGAGACCCAGTACTTC. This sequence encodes CASTTTREGNQETQYF.

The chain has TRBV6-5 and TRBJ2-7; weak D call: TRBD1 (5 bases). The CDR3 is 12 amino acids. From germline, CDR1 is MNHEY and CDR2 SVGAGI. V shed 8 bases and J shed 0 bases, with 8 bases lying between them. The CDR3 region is CASEDNSYEQYF. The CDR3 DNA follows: TGTGCCAGCGAGGACAACTCCTACGAGCAGTACTTC.

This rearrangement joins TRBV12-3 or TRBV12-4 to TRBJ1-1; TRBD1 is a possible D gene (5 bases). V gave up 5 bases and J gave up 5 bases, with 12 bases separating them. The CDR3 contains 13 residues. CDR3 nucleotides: TGTGCCAGCAGTCTGGGACTCGTGACTGAAGCTTTCTTT. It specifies CASSLGLVTEAFF.

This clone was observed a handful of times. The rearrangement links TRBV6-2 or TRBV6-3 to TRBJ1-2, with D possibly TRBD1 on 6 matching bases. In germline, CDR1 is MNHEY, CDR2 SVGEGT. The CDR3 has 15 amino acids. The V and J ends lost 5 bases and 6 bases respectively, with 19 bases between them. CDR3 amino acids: CASSEVGRAGDGYTF. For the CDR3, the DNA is TGTGCCAGCAGTGAGGTCGGACGGGCAGGGGATGGCTACACCTTC.

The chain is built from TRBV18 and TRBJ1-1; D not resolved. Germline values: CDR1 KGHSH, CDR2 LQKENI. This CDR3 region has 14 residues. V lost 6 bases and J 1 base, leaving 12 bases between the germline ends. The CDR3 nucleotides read TGTGCCAGCTCTGTAGCGGATTCGAACACTGAAGCTTTCTTT. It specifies CASSVADSNTEAFF.

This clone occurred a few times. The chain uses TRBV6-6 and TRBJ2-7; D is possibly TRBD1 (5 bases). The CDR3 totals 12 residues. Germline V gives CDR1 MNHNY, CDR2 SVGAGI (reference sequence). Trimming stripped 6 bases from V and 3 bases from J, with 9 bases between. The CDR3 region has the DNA TGTGCCAGCAGAACCGACAGCTACGAGCAGTACTTC. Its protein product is CASRTDSYEQYF.

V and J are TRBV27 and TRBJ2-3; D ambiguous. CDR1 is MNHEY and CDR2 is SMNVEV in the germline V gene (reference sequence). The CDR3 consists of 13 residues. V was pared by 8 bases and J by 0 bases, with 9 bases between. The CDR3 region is CASELQSTDTQYF. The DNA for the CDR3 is TGTGCCAGCGAGCTACAGAGCACAGATACGCAGTATTTT.

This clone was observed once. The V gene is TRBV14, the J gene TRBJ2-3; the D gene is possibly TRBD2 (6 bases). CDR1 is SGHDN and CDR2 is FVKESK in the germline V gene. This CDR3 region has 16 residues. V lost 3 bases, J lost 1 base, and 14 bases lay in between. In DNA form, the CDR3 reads TGTGCCAGCAGCCATTTAGGCGGGGCTCGCACAGATACGCAGTATTTT. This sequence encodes CASSHLGGARTDTQYF.

CDR3 residues: CASSLSIQGSYEQYF. As DNA, the CDR3 is TGTGCCAGCAGTTTATCGATTCAGGGTTCCTACGAGCAGTACTTC. The V and J genes are TRBV27 and TRBJ2-7; possibly TRBD1 for D (5 bases). Germline CDR1 is MNHEY and CDR2 is SMNVEV (reference sequence). CDR3 length: 15 amino acids. V was pared by 0 bases and J by 1 base, with 10 bases between.

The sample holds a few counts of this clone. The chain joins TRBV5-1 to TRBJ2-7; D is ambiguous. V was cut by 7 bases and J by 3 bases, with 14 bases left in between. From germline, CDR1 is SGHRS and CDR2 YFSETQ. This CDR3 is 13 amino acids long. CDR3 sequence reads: CASGSVDIYEQYF. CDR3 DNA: TGCGCCAGCGGATCAGTTGACATCTACGAGCAGTACTTC.

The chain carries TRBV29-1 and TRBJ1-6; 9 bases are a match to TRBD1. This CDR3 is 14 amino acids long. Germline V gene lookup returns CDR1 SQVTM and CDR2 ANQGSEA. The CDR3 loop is CAALGQGYNSPLHF. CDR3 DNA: TGCGCAGCGTTAGGACAGGGGTATAATTCACCCCTCCACTTT.

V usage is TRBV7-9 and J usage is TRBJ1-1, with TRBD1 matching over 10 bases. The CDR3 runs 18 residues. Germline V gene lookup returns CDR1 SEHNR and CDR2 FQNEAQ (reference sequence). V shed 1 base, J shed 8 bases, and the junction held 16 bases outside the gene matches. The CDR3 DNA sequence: TGTGCCAGCAGCTTAGGACGGACAGGGGGGCTACGAATGAAAGAAGCTTTCTTT. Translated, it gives CASSLGRTGGLRMKEAFF.

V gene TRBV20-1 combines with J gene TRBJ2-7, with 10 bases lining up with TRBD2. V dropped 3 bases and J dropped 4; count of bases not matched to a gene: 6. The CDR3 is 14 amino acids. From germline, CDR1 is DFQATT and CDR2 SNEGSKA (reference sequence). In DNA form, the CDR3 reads TGCAGTGCTAGTACTGGGACTAGCGTTTACGAGCAGTACTTC. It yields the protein CSASTGTSVYEQYF.

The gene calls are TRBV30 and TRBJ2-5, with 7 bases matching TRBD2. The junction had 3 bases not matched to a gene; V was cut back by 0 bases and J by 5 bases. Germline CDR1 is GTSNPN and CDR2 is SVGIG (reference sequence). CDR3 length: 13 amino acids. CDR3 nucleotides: TGTGCCTGGAGTGTGGGGGGGAGGGAGACCCAGTACTTC. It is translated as CAWSVGGRETQYF.

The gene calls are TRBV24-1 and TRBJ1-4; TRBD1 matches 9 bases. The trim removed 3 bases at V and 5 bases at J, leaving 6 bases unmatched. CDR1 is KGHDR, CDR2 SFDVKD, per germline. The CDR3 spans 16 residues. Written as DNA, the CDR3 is TGTGCCACCAGTGATACAGGGGGCCAGTTAAATGAAAAACTGTTTTTT. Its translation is CATSDTGGQLNEKLFF.

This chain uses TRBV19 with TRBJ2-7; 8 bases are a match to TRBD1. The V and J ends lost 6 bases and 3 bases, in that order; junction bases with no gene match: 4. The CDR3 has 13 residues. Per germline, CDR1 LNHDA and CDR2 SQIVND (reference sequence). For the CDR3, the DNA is TGTGCCAGTAGCAGGGGGCTTCACTACGAGCAGTACTTC. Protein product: CASSRGLHYEQYF.

Written as DNA, the CDR3 is TGTGCCAGTCTACTTGCTAATGAGCAGTTCTTC. Encoded protein: CASLLANEQFF. The chain joins TRBV3-1 (or the pseudogene TRBV3-2) to TRBJ2-1, with no clear D. The CDR3 length is 11 residues. Germline CDR1 reads LGHDT; CDR2 reads YNNKEL (reference sequence). The V end was cut by 9 bases, the J end by 7 bases, with 10 bases between.

The CDR3: CASRMGAISTDTQYF. For the CDR3, the DNA is TGTGCCAGTCGCATGGGGGCGATAAGCACAGATACGCAGTATTTT. The rearrangement links TRBV19 to TRBJ2-3, with D tentatively TRBD1 (6 bases). CDR1 is LNHDA, CDR2 SQIVND, per germline (reference sequence). V was pared by 8 bases and J by 0 bases, with 15 bases between. The CDR3 covers 15 residues.